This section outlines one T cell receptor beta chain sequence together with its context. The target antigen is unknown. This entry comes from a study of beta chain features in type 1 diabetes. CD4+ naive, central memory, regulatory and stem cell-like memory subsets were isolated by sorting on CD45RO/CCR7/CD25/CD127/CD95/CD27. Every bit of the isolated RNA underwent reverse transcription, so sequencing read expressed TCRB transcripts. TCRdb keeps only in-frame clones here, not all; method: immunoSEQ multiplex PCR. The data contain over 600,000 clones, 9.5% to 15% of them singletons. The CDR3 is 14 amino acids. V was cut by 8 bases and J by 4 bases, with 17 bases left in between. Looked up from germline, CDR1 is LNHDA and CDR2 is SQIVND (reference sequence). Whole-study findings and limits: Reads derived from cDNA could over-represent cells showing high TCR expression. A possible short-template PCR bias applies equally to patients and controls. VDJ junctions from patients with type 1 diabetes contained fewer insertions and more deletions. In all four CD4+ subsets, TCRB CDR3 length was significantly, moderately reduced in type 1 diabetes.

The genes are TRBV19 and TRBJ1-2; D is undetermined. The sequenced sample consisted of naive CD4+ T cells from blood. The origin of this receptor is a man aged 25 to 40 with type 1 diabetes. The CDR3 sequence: CASSHLQESYGYTF. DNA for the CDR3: TGTGCCAGTTCTCATCTTCAGGAAAGCTATGGCTACACCTTC.